This TCR beta chain was obtained from a study of blood T cell repertoires in COVID-19. Study at large: Some COVID-19 samples were acute and others convalescent; all came from the United States, Italy and Spain. Sample material is recorded as cDNA or gDNA derived from T cells, B-cell-depleted T cells, or PBMCs.

Only one count was recorded for this clone. Original analysis: It was from reference gene primer amplification that nucleated cell counts were estimated. The table came from immunoSEQ multiplex PCR; TCRdb's copy has only in-frame clones and leaves some out. V, J and clone size are taken as reported in that table, and D and trimming were inferred from the DNA itself. The table includes 25,000 to 30,000 clones, approximately 87% detected once. The germline V and J ends were trimmed by 0 bases and 5 bases, with 9 bases remaining between them. Per the germline V gene, CDR1 is SGHNT and CDR2 is YYREEE (reference sequence). CDR3 length equals 15 residues.

This receptor was obtained from a human donor in a cohort sampled during active COVID-19. Sequenced material: peripheral blood. V usage is TRBV5-4 and J usage is TRBJ1-6; D is undetermined. CDR3 bases: TGTGCCAGCAGCTTGGGGCGGGGAGATAATTCACCCCTCCACTTT. It translates to CASSLGRGDNSPLHF.